Shown below are 27 T cell receptor beta chains from a single sample sequenced in a study of T cell changes during pregnancy in multiple sclerosis. Produced via immunoSEQ multiplex PCR; TCRdb's table is partial and in-frame only. The table includes approximately 88,000 clones, approximately 94% detected once. Material: peripheral blood, obtained in the third trimester of pregnancy. The receptors come from a female donor with multiple sclerosis, enrolled in a pregnancy study.

The gene calls are TRBV7-8 and TRBJ1-2; D unresolved. V lost 5 bases and J 7 bases, leaving 11 bases between the germline ends. This CDR3 has 12 residues. Germline CDR1 is SGHVS and CDR2 is FQNEAQ. The CDR3 here is CASSPGISGYTF. CDR3 DNA sequence: TGTGCCAGCAGCCCAGGTATCTCTGGCTACACCTTC.

This clone was seen a single time. Given a much more abundant clone one base away, this may be a read error. Different DNA sequences within this sample yield the same CDR3. The CDR3 sequence: CASSEPKMNTEAFF. The CDR3 nucleotides are TGTGCCAGCAGTGAACCAAAAATGAACACTGAAGCTTTCTTT. The gene calls are TRBV2 and TRBJ1-1; D is uncertain. The CDR3 spans 14 residues. Germline-derived CDR1 and CDR2 are SNHLY and FYNNEI. V was cut by 2 bases and J by 0 bases, with 7 bases left in between.

CDR3 in amino acids: CASSRTGWEGDTQYF. As DNA, the CDR3 is TGTGCCAGCAGCCGAACGGGGTGGGAAGGAGATACGCAGTATTTT. This chain connects TRBV28 to TRBJ2-3; perhaps TRBD2 as D (5 bases). Trimming removed 6 bases at V and 5 bases at J, with 18 bases between. The germline V gene encodes CDR1 MDHEN and CDR2 SYDVKM. The CDR3 extends over 15 amino acids.

The V gene is TRBV2, the J gene TRBJ2-1, with 14 bases aligning to TRBD2. This CDR3 has 14 amino acids. CDR1 SNHLY and CDR2 FYNNEI come from the germline V gene. J gave up 9 bases and V 7 bases, and 5 bases lay outside the gene matches. This chain's CDR3 is CASNVGLAGAEQFF. The CDR3 DNA reads TGTGCCAGCAATGTGGGACTAGCGGGAGCTGAGCAGTTCTTC.

The chain uses TRBV7-3 and TRBJ2-2; tentatively, D is TRBD2 (7 bases). This CDR3 has 17 residues. Trimming took off 4 bases at V and 0 bases at J, with 15 bases between the two ends. Germline CDR1 reads SGHTA; CDR2 reads FQGTGA. CDR3 coding DNA: TGTGCCAGCAGCTCTCGGGGGGCCCGACCGAACACCGGGGAGCTGTTTTTT. Translating it yields CASSSRGARPNTGELFF. The entire variable domain, with the rest obtained from reference TRBV7-3 and TRBJ2-2, is as follows: GAGVSQTPSNKVTEKGKYVELRCDPISGHTALYWYRQSLGQGPEFLIYFQGTGAADDSGLPNDRFFAVRPEGSVSTLKIQRTERGDSAVYLCASSSRGARPNTGELFFGEGSRLTVL.

The V gene is TRBV7-9, the J gene TRBJ1-2; 8 nucleotides match TRBD1. CDR3 length: 14 residues. Trimming took 6 bases from V and 1 from J; bases not matched to a gene: 4. The V gene's germline CDR1 is SEHNR and CDR2 FQNEAQ (reference sequence). CDR3 DNA sequence: TGTGCCAGCAGGCAGGGGGCGATTAACTATGGCTACACCTTC. This encodes CASRQGAINYGYTF.

This chain connects TRBV7-2 to TRBJ2-7; the match to TRBD1 covers 7 bases. Germline CDR1 reads SGHTA; CDR2 reads FQGNSA. The junction had 4 bases not matched to a gene; V was cut back by 6 bases and J by 2 bases. CDR3 length equals 13 residues. DNA of the CDR3: TGTGCCAGCAGTCGAACAGGGGCCTACGAGCAGTACTTC. This encodes CASSRTGAYEQYF.

V is TRBV10-3 and J is TRBJ2-7; 8 bases are shared with TRBD2. Unmatched junction bases numbered 4, after V lost 6 bases and J lost 0 bases. This CDR3 has 14 residues. Germline V lookup: CDR1 ENHRY, CDR2 SYGVKD. DNA of the CDR3: TGTGCCATCAGGCCGGGACTAGACTCCTACGAGCAGTACTTC. As protein: CAIRPGLDSYEQYF.

CDR3 in amino acids: CSARAGKTQYF. The DNA for the CDR3 is TGCAGTGCCCGAGCGGGCAAGACCCAGTACTTC. This chain connects TRBV20-1 to TRBJ2-5; D may be TRBD2 (6 bases). CDR1 is DFQATT and CDR2 is SNEGSKA in the germline V gene (reference sequence). The CDR3 sequence is 11 residues long. The V and J ends lost 6 bases and 6 bases respectively, with 11 bases between them.

This sequence joins TRBV28 and TRBJ2-7, with TRBD1 identical over 7 bases. Trimming at V came to 7 bases and at J to 3 bases, leaving 3 bases not matched to a gene. This CDR3 comprises 12 residues. Germline CDR1 MDHEN, CDR2 SYDVKM. The DNA for the CDR3 is TGTGCCAGCACGGGACAGAGCTACGAGCAGTACTTC. It yields the protein CASTGQSYEQYF.

The chain links TRBV9 to TRBJ2-1; the match to TRBD2 covers 11 bases. V lost 4 bases and J lost 3; bases outside the gene matches: 3. This CDR3 has 15 residues. Germline CDR1 SGDLS, CDR2 YYNGEE. DNA of the CDR3: TGTGCCAGCAGCCCGGGACTAGCGGACTACAATGAGCAGTTCTTC. It translates to CASSPGLADYNEQFF.

V usage is TRBV6-6 and J usage is TRBJ1-5; 10 positions match TRBD1. CDR3 length: 15 residues. Germline CDR1 is MNHNY and CDR2 is SVGAGI (reference sequence). Losses at the gene ends were 0 bases for V and 7 bases for J; bases not matched to a gene: 3. The CDR3 loop reads CASSYSGTGAQPQHF. As DNA, the CDR3 is TGTGCCAGCAGTTACTCCGGGACAGGGGCCCAGCCCCAGCATTTT.

The rearrangement links TRBV27 to TRBJ2-1, with 10 bases identical to TRBD2. This CDR3 has 16 amino acids. The ends lost 9 bases at V and 8 bases at J; junction bases unmatched: 16. The germline CDR1 and CDR2 sequences are MNHEY and SMNVEV (reference sequence). DNA of the CDR3: TGTGCCAGTATCTCCTCGGGACTAGCGATATTAGATGAGCAGTTCTTC. Its translation: CASISSGLAILDEQFF.

In its sample, this clone was seen once. V gene TRBV9 combines with J gene TRBJ2-1; 9 bases map to TRBD1. Losses at the gene ends were 0 bases for V and 6 bases for J; bases not matched to a gene: 7. The CDR3 has 16 residues. The V gene's germline CDR1 is SGDLS and CDR2 YYNGEE. The CDR3 region has the DNA TGTGCCAGCAGCGTAGGGTCCCGGGACAGGGTCAATGAGCAGTTCTTC. Its translation is CASSVGSRDRVNEQFF.

This clone was found a few times. V and J are TRBV6-6 and TRBJ2-7; the D gene is possibly TRBD2 (6 bases). Trimming pared 6 bases from V and 1 base from J, leaving 10 bases between. Germline V gene data show CDR1 as MNHNY and CDR2 as SVGAGI (reference sequence). The CDR3 is made up of 13 amino acids. CDR3 amino acids: CASRETSSYEQYF. CDR3 nucleotides: TGTGCCAGCAGAGAGACTAGTTCCTACGAGCAGTACTTC.

The chain combines TRBV23-1 with TRBJ2-7; 9 nucleotides agree with TRBD2. TRBV23-1 qualifies as an ORF whose function is uncertain. Trimming cost V 4 bases and J 1 base; bases outside gene matches: 5. The CDR3 totals 15 residues. This chain's CDR3 is CASSLPSGDSYEQYF. DNA for the CDR3: TGCGCCAGCAGTCTCCCTAGCGGGGATTCCTACGAGCAGTACTTC.

The rearrangement links TRBV5-4 to TRBJ2-7, with TRBD2 identical over 13 bases. The CDR3 consists of 16 residues. V lost 3 bases, J lost 4 bases, and 7 bases stayed unmatched. CDR1 and CDR2 from the germline V gene are SGHNT and YYREEE (reference sequence). The CDR3 DNA follows: TGTGCCAGCAGCTCCGGACTAGCGGGAGCAGGTTACGAGCAGTACTTC. Protein: CASSSGLAGAGYEQYF.

The gene calls are TRBV7-2 and TRBJ2-5; D not resolved. The V and J ends lost 6 bases and 1 base respectively, with 9 bases between them. The CDR3 has 13 amino acids. Looked up from germline, CDR1 is SGHTA and CDR2 is FQGNSA. DNA for the CDR3: TGTGCCAGCAGACAGTTCGGCCAAGAGACCCAGTACTTC. This gives the protein CASRQFGQETQYF.

The chain uses TRBV2 and TRBJ1-1, with 7 bases lining up with TRBD1. Germline lookup yields CDR1 SNHLY and CDR2 FYNNEI. The length of the CDR3 is 15 residues. The junction had 9 bases not matched to a gene; V was cut back by 5 bases and J by 3 bases. The CDR3 DNA is TGTGCCAGCAGTTCAGGGGGGTCATGGTACACTGAAGCTTTCTTT. Translated, it gives CASSSGGSWYTEAFF.

The rearrangement uses TRBV19 and TRBJ2-3, with D tentatively TRBD2 (5 bases). V lost 6 bases and J 1 base, leaving 8 bases between the germline ends. CDR3 length equals 13 residues. Looked up from germline, CDR1 is LNHDA and CDR2 is SQIVND (reference sequence). Written as DNA, the CDR3 is TGTGCCAGTAGACTGGAGGGCACAGATACGCAGTATTTT. Translating gives CASRLEGTDTQYF.

The V call is TRBV5-1, the J call TRBJ2-6; TRBD1 agrees at 7 bases. CDR1 and CDR2 (germline): SGHRS, YFSETQ. J gave up 2 bases and V 3 bases, and 2 bases lay outside the gene matches. This CDR3 contains 15 residues. CDR3 amino acids: CASSSDRAGANVLTF. CDR3 sequence (DNA): TGCGCCAGCAGCTCCGACAGGGCTGGGGCCAACGTCCTGACTTTC.

CDR3 DNA: TGTGCCAGCAGCGTGGACAGTCCTAGCACAGATACGCAGTATTTT. Its protein is CASSVDSPSTDTQYF. This rearrangement joins TRBV9 to TRBJ2-3; the D gene is possibly TRBD1 (6 bases). The CDR3 has 15 residues. V dropped 2 bases and J dropped 0 bases, with 10 bases sitting between them. The germline V gene has CDR1 SGDLS and CDR2 YYNGEE.

This chain uses TRBV7-2 with TRBJ1-5, with TRBD1 as a possible D gene (5 bases). The germline CDR1 and CDR2 sequences are SGHTA and FQGNSA. The V end was cut by 4 bases, the J end by 4 bases, with 11 bases between. CDR3 length: 14 amino acids. CDR3 sequence (DNA): TGTGCCAGCAGCTCGGCAGGGTGGAATCAGCCCCAGCATTTT. Translated: CASSSAGWNQPQHF.

This chain joins TRBV29-1 and TRBJ2-2; D is unresolved. The CDR3 consists of 13 residues. Trimming left V 2 bases short and J 7 bases short, with 11 bases between. Germline CDR1 reads SQVTM; CDR2 reads ANQGSEA. This CDR3 reads CSVESTGFGELFF. CDR3 DNA sequence: TGCAGCGTTGAAAGTACCGGGTTCGGGGAGCTGTTTTTT.

The V and J genes are TRBV19 and TRBJ1-5, with D tentatively TRBD1 (6 bases). There are 14 residues in the CDR3. The germline V gene encodes CDR1 LNHDA and CDR2 SQIVND (reference sequence). Trimming took off 1 base at V and 2 bases at J, with 6 bases between the two ends. The CDR3 bases are TGTGCCAGTAGTATAGCAGGGGGCAATCAGCCCCAGCATTTT. It translates to CASSIAGGNQPQHF.

This clone was seen once. The rearrangement uses TRBV2 and TRBJ2-5; D remains unclear. This CDR3 region has 14 residues. V lost 1 base to trimming and J lost 5 bases, with 11 bases between them. CDR1 is SNHLY, CDR2 FYNNEI, per germline. The CDR3 DNA is TGTGCCAGCAGTGAAGGGGTAGCAGTTGAGACCCAGTACTTC. Translating it yields CASSEGVAVETQYF.

The chain links TRBV28 to TRBJ1-5; D uncertain. Germline values: CDR1 MDHEN, CDR2 SYDVKM. Trimming cost V 4 bases and J 6 bases, with 19 bases left between them. This CDR3 is built from 16 residues. This chain's CDR3 is CASSSPARGKSQPQHF. The CDR3 DNA is TGTGCCAGCAGTTCCCCAGCCAGAGGGAAAAGTCAGCCCCAGCATTTT.